Listed below are T cell receptor beta chains from one sample, sequenced in a study of T cell repertoires in cytomegalovirus infection. TCRdb re-analysed the reads in MiXCR, keeping a single row per CDR3 protein. The data hold a few hundred thousand distinct CDR3 sequences, with around 15% observed a single time. The specimen was PBMCs. These receptors all stem from a human donor in good health (CMV status not recorded). Some clones in this sample may be carry-over from other donors' samples. The CDR3 runs from the conserved cysteine through the conserved F or W. D genes are given only for firm matches. Expanded clones are given a class, and other clones once, few, many or no size at all.

j_call d_call clone_size v_call cdr3_nt cdr3_aa
TRBJ2-2 - - TRBV29-1 TGCAGCGTGGGGGACCGGGTTACCGGGGAGCTGTTTTTT CSVGDRVTGELFF
TRBJ1-5 TRBD1 few TRBV19 TGTGCCAGTAGTCTCGGGGAGGGGGCAAAGCCCCAGCATTTT CASSLGEGAKPQHF
TRBJ2-7 TRBD1 many TRBV25-1 TGTGCCAGCATGATAGCCGGGACAGGTATTTACGAGCAGTACTTC CASMIAGTGIYEQYF
TRBJ2-4 TRBD1 many TRBV11-2 TGTGCCAGCAGCTTAGATGGTGCACAGGGGAAGGTAGCCAAAAACATTCAGTACTTC CASSLDGAQGKVAKNIQYF
TRBJ1-3 TRBD1 few TRBV19 TGTGCCAGTAGCGCCGAAGGGGGCCAGGGAAACACCATATATTTT CASSAEGGQGNTIYF
TRBJ1-2 - few TRBV28 TGTGCCAGCAGTTTACCGCAGGGGCCTCGGCATGGCTACACCTTC CASSLPQGPRHGYTF
TRBJ1-1 TRBD1 many TRBV5-1 TGCGCCAGCAGCCAGGGACAGGGAAGACAAAACACTGAAGCTTTCTTT CASSQGQGRQNTEAFF
TRBJ2-3 - - TRBV2 TGTGCCAGCAGCCACGCGGGATTTTCAACAGATACGCAGTATTTT CASSHAGFSTDTQYF
TRBJ1-2 - few TRBV29-1 TGCAGCGCGGACAGCTACTATGGCTACACCTTC CSADSYYGYTF
TRBJ1-5 - many TRBV7-2 TGTGCCAGCAGCTTAGAGGCGAGTAGCAATCAGCCCCAGCATTTT CASSLEASSNQPQHF
TRBJ2-5 TRBD1 many TRBV6-6 TGTGCCAGCAGTTACCTCGAGGGGGCCTCGCCCGAGGGGACCCAGTACTTC CASSYLEGASPEGTQYF
TRBJ2-7 TRBD1 - TRBV2 TGTGCCAGCAGTAGACTGGCCGGGACAGACTACGAGCAGTACTTC CASSRLAGTDYEQYF
TRBJ1-6 - - TRBV10-2 TGCGCCAGCAGTGAGTCGGCCCTCTATAATTCACCCCTCCACTTT CASSESALYNSPLHF
TRBJ2-3 TRBD1 many TRBV28 TGTGCCAGCAGTACTGCAGGACAGGGGGCGCGGAGCACAGATACGCAGTATTTT CASSTAGQGARSTDTQYF
TRBJ1-5 - many TRBV7-2 TGTGCCAGCAGCTTATCGGCAGGGCCCAATCAGCCCCAGCATTTT CASSLSAGPNQPQHF
TRBJ1-6 - few TRBV6-9 TGTGCCAGCAGTTCTACCGGGGACGCCCGGAGCTCCTATAATTCACCCCTCCACTTT CASSSTGDARSSYNSPLHF
TRBJ2-7 - few TRBV6-2/TRBV6-3 TGTGCCAGCAGAGACCGAGGGTCCCTCCTCCACGAGCAGTACTTC CASRDRGSLLHEQYF
TRBJ2-3 TRBD1 many TRBV7-6 TGTGCCAGCAGCTTAGGGGACAGGGAGTATGGTATCGATACGCAGTATTTT CASSLGDREYGIDTQYF
TRBJ2-7 - - TRBV6-2/TRBV6-3 TGTGCCAGCCGAAGCTTTCGCCAGCAGTACTTC CASRSFRQQYF
TRBJ2-7 - - TRBV4-1 TGCGCCAGCAGCCATAGAGGTCAAGGGGACTCCGAGCAGTACTTC CASSHRGQGDSEQYF
TRBJ2-7 - - TRBV5-4 TGTGCCAGCAGCGCCTCTAACGCCTACGAGCAGTACTTC CASSASNAYEQYF
TRBJ1-1 - few TRBV7-2 TGTGCCAGCAGCGTTACAGGTTCTGAAGCTTTCTTT CASSVTGSEAFF
TRBJ2-2 - many TRBV10-3 TGTGCCACGGGACCGACGAACACCGGGGAGCTGTTTTTT CATGPTNTGELFF
TRBJ1-6 - many TRBV20-1 TGCAGTGCTAGAGCGGAGAGCTCCTATAATTCACCCCTCCACTTT CSARAESSYNSPLHF
TRBJ2-1 - - TRBV20-1 TGCAGTGCTGCACCCGCAAGCTCCTACAATGAGCAGTTCTTC CSAAPASSYNEQFF
TRBJ1-4 TRBD1 - TRBV19 TGTGCCAGTACAGTCGGTCCAGGGACAGTCCCCTCTAATGAAAAACTGTTTTTT CASTVGPGTVPSNEKLFF
TRBJ1-2 - many TRBV7-2 TGTGCCAGCAGCTTAGCCAGGGGCTTCTATGGCTACACCTTC CASSLARGFYGYTF
TRBJ1-2 - few TRBV20-1 TGCAGTGCTCTCCCGGACATAATATCACACTATGGCTACACCTTC CSALPDIISHYGYTF
TRBJ1-2 - few TRBV4-1 TGCGCCAGCAGCCGGCAGGAAACCTATGGCTACACCTTC CASSRQETYGYTF
TRBJ2-5 - few TRBV29-1 TGCAGCGAGGGCACAGGGCCGGAGACCCAGTACTTC CSEGTGPETQYF
TRBJ2-3 - few TRBV20-1 TGCAGTGCTAGAGAGTCGTCTGGACCCTCAGATACGCAGTATTTT CSARESSGPSDTQYF
TRBJ2-7 - - TRBV14 TGTGCCGGGGGGCGGCCTCTTTGGGCTCCCGAGCAGTACTTC CAGGRPLWAPEQYF
TRBJ2-2 - few TRBV5-4 TGTGCCAGCAGCTTGGGGGACTTGCTGAGGGGCACCGGGGAGCTGTTTTTT CASSLGDLLRGTGELFF
TRBJ2-6 - few TRBV29-1 TGCAGCGTCTCCCAGAACTCTGGGGCCAACGTCCTGACTTTC CSVSQNSGANVLTF
TRBJ1-1 - - TRBV20-1 TGCAGTGCTAGAGATGCGGGAACTGAAGCTTTCTTT CSARDAGTEAFF
TRBJ1-1 - few TRBV7-9 TGTGCCAGCAGCTCTAGGACAGATAGGAACACTGAAGCTTTCTTT CASSSRTDRNTEAFF
TRBJ1-5 - - TRBV12-3/TRBV12-4 TGTACCAGCAGCTCCAGGAGTAGCAATCAGCCCCAGCATTTT CTSSSRSSNQPQHF
TRBJ1-2 - many TRBV7-3 TGTGCCAGCAGCTTAATGCAGGGGCCTAACTATGGCTACACCTTC CASSLMQGPNYGYTF
TRBJ2-1 TRBD2 many TRBV7-2 TGTGCCAGCAGCTTAGCGCTAGGGACTAGCGGGAGTGGGAATGAGCAGTTCTTC CASSLALGTSGSGNEQFF
TRBJ2-1 TRBD1 many TRBV19 TGTGCCAGCGGACAGGGACGCAATGAGCAGTTCTTC CASGQGRNEQFF
TRBJ2-2 - - TRBV25-1 TGTGCCAGCAGTGAATTTTTAAACACCGGGGAGCTGTTTTTT CASSEFLNTGELFF
TRBJ2-7 TRBD2 few TRBV7-9 TGTGCCAGCAGCGAGGGACTAGGGGCTCCAAAACAGTACTTC CASSEGLGAPKQYF
TRBJ2-3 TRBD1 few TRBV4-2 TGTGCCAGCAGCCAAGGAGGGGGCGAAACAGATACGCAGTATTTT CASSQGGGETDTQYF
TRBJ1-5 - many TRBV6-2/TRBV6-3 TGTGCCAGCAGTTACTCGTCGTCGGTAGGGCAGCCCCAGCATTTT CASSYSSSVGQPQHF
TRBJ2-1 TRBD2 many TRBV7-2 TGTGCCAGCAGCTTGTCCGGGACTAGCGGGAGGAGCTCCTACAATGAGCAGTTCTTC CASSLSGTSGRSSYNEQFF
TRBJ2-1 - few TRBV12-3/TRBV12-4 TGTGCCAGCAGTTCCGACCCTGCGAATGAGCAGTTCTTC CASSSDPANEQFF
TRBJ1-1 - many TRBV7-2 TGTGCCAGCAGCTCACGAGGAAACCGGAACACTGAAGCTTTCTTT CASSSRGNRNTEAFF
TRBJ1-4 - few TRBV18 TGTGCCAGCTCACCCAACCGGGTGGAGAGGGAAAAACTGTTTTTT CASSPNRVEREKLFF
TRBJ1-1 - - TRBV18 TGTGCCAGCTCATCCAGGGTTAGTGAAGCTTTCTTT CASSSRVSEAFF
TRBJ1-1 - many TRBV5-4 TGTGCCAGCAGCTCCGGAGACAGAAAGACTGAAGCTTTCTTT CASSSGDRKTEAFF
TRBJ2-3 TRBD2 many TRBV7-6 TGTGCCAGCAGCCGAAGTAGCGGGAGTGCAGATACGCAGTATTTT CASSRSSGSADTQYF
TRBJ2-2 TRBD1 many TRBV7-3 TGTGCCAGCAGCTTAACGGGGGGCCAGGGGGCGCAAGACACCGGGGAGCTGTTTTTT CASSLTGGQGAQDTGELFF
TRBJ2-3 - - TRBV11-2 TGTGCCAGCAGTTCTACCGCAGGCAGCACAGATACGCAGTATTTT CASSSTAGSTDTQYF
TRBJ2-7 - many TRBV7-2 TGTGCCAGCAGCTCAGTTGCCTACGAGCAGTACTTC CASSSVAYEQYF
TRBJ1-1 - - TRBV10-3 TGTGCCATCAGCGCCCAGCGGGACACTGAAGCTTTCTTT CAISAQRDTEAFF